This T cell receptor (beta chain) was sequenced in a study of T-cell memory formation after mild COVID-19. Study-level information: The two donors had largely donor-specific TCR clusters.

Study-level points and caveats: The study found balanced CD4/CD8 in clones contracting day 15 to 85 and a CD4+ lean in later expanders. For contracting clones, CD4+ ones sat mainly in CM and EM, CD8+ in EMRA. The SARS-CoV-2 specificity of second-wave clones reaching peak at day 37 remained unverified.

TCRdb re-called the 5' RACE reads with MiXCR, one entry per CDR3 protein. The sample contains roughly 130,000 distinct CDR3 sequences, about 5.9% of which appear only once. The germline V gene encodes CDR1 SEHNR and CDR2 FQNEAQ (reference sequence). This CDR3 comprises 16 residues. The V gene lost 1 base and the J gene lost 0 bases, with 11 bases spanning the gap. This clonotype was detected ten times or more. No antigen is known for it. The sequenced material came from PBMCs or a T cell subset sorted from them (not recorded which). The receptor comes from an adult woman who had mild COVID-19 (a few samples of this study predate the infection). Cell type and time point are not known. The V gene is TRBV7-9, the J gene TRBJ2-3; D is perhaps TRBD1 (6 bases). CDR3 residues: CASSLVGDRSTDTQYF. The CDR3 nucleotides are TGTGCCAGCAGCTTAGTGGGAGACAGGAGCACAGATACGCAGTATTTT.